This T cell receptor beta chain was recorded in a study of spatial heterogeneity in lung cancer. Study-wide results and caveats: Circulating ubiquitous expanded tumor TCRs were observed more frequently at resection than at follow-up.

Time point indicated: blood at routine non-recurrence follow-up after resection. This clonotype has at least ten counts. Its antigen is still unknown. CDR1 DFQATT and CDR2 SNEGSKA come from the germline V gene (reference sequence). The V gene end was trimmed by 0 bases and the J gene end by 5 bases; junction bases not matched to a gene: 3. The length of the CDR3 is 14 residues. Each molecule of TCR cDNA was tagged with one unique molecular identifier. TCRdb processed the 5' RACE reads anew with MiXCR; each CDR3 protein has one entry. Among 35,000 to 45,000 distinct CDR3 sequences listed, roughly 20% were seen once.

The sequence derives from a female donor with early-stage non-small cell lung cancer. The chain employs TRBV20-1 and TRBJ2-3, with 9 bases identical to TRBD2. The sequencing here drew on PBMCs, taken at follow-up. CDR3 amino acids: CSARDLLAGDTQYF. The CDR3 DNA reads TGCAGTGCTAGAGATCTACTAGCGGGAGATACGCAGTATTTT.